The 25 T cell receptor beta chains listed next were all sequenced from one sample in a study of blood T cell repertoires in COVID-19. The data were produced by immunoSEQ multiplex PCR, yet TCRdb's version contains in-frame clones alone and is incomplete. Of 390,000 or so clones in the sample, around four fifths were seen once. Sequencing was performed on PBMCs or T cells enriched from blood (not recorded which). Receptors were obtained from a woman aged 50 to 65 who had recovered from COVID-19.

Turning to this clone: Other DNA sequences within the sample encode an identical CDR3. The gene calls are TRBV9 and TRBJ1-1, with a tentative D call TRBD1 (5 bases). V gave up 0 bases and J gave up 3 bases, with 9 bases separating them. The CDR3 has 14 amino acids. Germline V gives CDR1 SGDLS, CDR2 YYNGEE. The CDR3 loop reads CASSVAGRDTEAFF. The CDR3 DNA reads TGTGCCAGCAGCGTAGCAGGGCGTGACACTGAAGCTTTCTTT. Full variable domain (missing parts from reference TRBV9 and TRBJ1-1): DSGVTQTPKHLITATGQRVTLRCSPRSGDLSVYWYQQSLDQGLQFLIQYYNGEERAKGNILERFSAQQFPDLHSELNLSSLELGDSALYFCASSVAGRDTEAFFGQGTRLTVV.

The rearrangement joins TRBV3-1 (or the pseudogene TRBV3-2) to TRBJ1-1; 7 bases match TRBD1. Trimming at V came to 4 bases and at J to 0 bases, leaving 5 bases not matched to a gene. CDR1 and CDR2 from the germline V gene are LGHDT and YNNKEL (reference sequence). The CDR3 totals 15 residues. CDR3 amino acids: CASSPQGQLNTEAFF. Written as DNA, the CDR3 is TGTGCCAGCAGCCCACAGGGACAGCTGAACACTGAAGCTTTCTTT.

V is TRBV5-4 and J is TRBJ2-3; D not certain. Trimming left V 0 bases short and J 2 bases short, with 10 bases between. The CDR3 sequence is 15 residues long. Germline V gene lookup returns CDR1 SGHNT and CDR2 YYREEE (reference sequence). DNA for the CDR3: TGTGCCAGCAGCTTGGATGGGCCAACCACAGATACGCAGTATTTT. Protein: CASSLDGPTTDTQYF.

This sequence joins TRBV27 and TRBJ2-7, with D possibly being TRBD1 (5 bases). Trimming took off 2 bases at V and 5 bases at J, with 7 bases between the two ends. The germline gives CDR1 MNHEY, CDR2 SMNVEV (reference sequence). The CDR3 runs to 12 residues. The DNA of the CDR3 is TGTGCCAGCAGTTTAAGGGGTAACGAGCAGTACTTC. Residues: CASSLRGNEQYF.

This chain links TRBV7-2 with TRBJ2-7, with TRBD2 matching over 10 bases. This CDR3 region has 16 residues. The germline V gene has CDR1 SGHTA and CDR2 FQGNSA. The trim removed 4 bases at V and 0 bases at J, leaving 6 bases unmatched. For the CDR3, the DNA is TGTGCCAGCAGCTCACAAGTAGCGGGGGGCTCCTACGAGCAGTACTTC. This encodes CASSSQVAGGSYEQYF.

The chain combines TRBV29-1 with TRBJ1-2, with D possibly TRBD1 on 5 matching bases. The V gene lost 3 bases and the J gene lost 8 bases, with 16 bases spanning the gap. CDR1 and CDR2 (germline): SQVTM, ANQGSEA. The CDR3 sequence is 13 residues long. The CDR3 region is CSVEATGTVGYTF. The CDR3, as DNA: TGCAGCGTTGAGGCCACGGGGACTGTCGGCTACACCTTC.

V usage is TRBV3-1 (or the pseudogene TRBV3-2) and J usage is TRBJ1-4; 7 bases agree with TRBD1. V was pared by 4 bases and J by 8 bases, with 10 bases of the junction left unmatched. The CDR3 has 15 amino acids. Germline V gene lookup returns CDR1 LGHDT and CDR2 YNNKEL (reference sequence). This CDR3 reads CASSLTGALGEKLFF. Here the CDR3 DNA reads TGTGCCAGCAGCCTCACAGGGGCGCTGGGCGAAAAACTGTTTTTT.

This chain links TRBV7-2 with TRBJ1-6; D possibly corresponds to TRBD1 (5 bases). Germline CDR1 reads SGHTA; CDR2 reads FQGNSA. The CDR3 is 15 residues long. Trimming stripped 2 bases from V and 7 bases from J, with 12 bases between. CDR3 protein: CASSLNGGVNSPLHF. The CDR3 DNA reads TGTGCCAGCAGCTTAAACGGGGGTGTAAATTCACCCCTCCACTTT.

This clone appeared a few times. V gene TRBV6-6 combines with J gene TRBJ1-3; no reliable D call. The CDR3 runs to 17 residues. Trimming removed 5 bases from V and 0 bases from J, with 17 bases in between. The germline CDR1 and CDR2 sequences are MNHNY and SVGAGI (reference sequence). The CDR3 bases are TGTGCCAGCAGTCCTATCAAGTCCCAAGTCTCTGGAAACACCATATATTTT. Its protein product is CASSPIKSQVSGNTIYF.

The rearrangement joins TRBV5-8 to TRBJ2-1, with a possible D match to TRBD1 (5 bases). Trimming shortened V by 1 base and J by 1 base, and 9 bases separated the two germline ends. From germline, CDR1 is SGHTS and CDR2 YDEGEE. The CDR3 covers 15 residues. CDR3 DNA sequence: TGTGCCAGCAGCTTGAGGGGTATGTCCTACAATGAGCAGTTCTTC. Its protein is CASSLRGMSYNEQFF.

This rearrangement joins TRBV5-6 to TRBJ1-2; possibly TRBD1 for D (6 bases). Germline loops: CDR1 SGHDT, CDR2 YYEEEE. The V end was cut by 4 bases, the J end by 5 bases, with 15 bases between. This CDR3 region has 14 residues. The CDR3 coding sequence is TGTGCCAGCAGCCCCGAGGACAGTTTTTATGGCTACACCTTC. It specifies CASSPEDSFYGYTF.

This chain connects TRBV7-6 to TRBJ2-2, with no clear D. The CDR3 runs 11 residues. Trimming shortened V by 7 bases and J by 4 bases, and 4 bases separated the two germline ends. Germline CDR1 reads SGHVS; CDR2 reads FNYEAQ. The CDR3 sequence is CASTGTGELFF. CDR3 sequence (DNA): TGTGCCAGCACGGGCACCGGGGAGCTGTTTTTT. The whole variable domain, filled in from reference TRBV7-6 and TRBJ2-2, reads GAGVSQSPRYKVTKRGQDVALRCDPISGHVSLYWYRQALGQGPEFLTYFNYEAQQDKSGLPNDRFSAERPEGSISTLTIQRTEQRDSAMYRCASTGTGELFFGEGSRLTVL.

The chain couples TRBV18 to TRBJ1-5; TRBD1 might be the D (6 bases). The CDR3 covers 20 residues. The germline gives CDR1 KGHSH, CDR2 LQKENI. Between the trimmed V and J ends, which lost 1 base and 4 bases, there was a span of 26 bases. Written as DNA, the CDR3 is TGTGCCAGCTCACCACTACCTCAACGGACAGCCGCAGCCTTAAATCAGCCCCAGCATTTT. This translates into CASSPLPQRTAAALNQPQHF.

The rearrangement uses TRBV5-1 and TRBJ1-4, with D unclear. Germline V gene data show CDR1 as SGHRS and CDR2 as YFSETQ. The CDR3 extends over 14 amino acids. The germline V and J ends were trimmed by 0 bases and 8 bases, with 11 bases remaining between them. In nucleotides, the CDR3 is TGCGCCAGCAGCTTGGTTGGGAGGGAAGAAAAACTGTTTTTT. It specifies CASSLVGREEKLFF.

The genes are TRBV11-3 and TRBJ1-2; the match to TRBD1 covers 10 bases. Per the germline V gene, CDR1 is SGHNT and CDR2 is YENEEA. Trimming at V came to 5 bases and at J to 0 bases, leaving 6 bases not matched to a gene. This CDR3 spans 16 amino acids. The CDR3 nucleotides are TGTGCCAGCAGCACCCGACAGGGGGCCCCTAACTATGGCTACACCTTC. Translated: CASSTRQGAPNYGYTF.

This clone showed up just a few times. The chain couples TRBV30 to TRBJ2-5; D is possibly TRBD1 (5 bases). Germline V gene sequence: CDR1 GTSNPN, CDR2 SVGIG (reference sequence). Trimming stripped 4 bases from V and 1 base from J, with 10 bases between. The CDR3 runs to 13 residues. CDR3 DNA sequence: TGTGCCTGGAATCGACAGTCCCAAGAGACCCAGTACTTC. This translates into CAWNRQSQETQYF. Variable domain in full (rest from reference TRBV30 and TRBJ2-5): SQTIHQWPATLVQPVGSPLSLECTVEGTSNPNLYWYRQAAGRGLQLLFYSVGIGQISSEVPQNLSASRPQDRQFILSSKKLLLSDSGFYLCAWNRQSQETQYFGPGTRLLVL.

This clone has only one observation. CDR3 sequence reads: CASSLVVGQTGNTIYF. The CDR3 nucleotides read TGTGCCAGCAGCTTAGTAGTCGGACAGACTGGAAACACCATATATTTT. This chain uses TRBV7-2 with TRBJ1-3, with D perhaps TRBD1 (6 bases). V was cut by 1 base and J by 2 bases, with 12 bases left in between. Germline CDR1 SGHTA, CDR2 FQGNSA. This CDR3 contains 16 residues.

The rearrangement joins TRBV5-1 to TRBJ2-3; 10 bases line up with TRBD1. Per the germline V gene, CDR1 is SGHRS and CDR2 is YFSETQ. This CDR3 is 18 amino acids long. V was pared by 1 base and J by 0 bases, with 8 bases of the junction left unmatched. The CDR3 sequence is CASSLNIAGQGSTDTQYF. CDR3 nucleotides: TGCGCCAGCAGCTTGAACATCGCGGGACAGGGGAGCACAGATACGCAGTATTTT.

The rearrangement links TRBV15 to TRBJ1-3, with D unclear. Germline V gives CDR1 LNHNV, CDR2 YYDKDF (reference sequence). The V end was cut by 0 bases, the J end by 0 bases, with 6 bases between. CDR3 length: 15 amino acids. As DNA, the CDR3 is TGTGCCACCAGCAGAGATCCCGGCTCTGGAAACACCATATATTTT. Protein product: CATSRDPGSGNTIYF.

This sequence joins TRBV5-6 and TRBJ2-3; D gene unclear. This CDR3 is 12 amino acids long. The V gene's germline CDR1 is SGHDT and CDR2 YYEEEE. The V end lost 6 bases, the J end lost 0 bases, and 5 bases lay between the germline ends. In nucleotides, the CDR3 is TGTGCCAGCACCTCTAGCACAGATACGCAGTATTTT. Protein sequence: CASTSSTDTQYF.

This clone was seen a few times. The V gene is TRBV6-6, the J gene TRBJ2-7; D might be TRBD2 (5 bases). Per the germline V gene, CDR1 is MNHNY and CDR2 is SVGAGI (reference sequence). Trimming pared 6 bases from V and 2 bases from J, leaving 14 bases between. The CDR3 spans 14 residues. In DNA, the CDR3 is TGTGCCAGCAGACCCGGGATGGACCCCTACGAGCAGTACTTC. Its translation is CASRPGMDPYEQYF.

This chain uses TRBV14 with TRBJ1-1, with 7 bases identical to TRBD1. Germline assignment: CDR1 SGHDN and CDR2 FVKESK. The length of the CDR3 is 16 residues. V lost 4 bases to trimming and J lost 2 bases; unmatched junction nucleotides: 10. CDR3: CASSLGGSWKNTEAFF. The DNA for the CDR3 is TGTGCCAGCAGCCTAGGGGGCAGTTGGAAAAACACTGAAGCTTTCTTT.

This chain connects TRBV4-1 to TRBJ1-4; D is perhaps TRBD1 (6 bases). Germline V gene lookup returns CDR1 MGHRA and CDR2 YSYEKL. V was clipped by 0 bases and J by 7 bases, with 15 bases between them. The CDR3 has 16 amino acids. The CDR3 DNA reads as TGCGCCAGCAGCCAAGAGGGCGGGGGGCTGAGTGAAAAACTGTTTTTT. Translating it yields CASSQEGGGLSEKLFF.

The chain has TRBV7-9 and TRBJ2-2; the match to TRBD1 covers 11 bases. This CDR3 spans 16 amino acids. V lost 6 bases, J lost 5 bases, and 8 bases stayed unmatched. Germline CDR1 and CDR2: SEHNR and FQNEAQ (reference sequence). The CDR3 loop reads CASSQSGTGGTGELFF. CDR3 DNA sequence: TGTGCCAGCAGTCAATCCGGGACAGGGGGTACCGGGGAGCTGTTTTTT.

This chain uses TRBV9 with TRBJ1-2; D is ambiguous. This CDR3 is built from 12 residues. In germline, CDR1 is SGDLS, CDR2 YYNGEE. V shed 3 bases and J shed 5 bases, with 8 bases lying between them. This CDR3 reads CASSAGEYGYTF. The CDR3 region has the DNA TGTGCCAGCAGCGCGGGAGAATATGGCTACACCTTC.